What follows is one T cell receptor (beta chain) and its context. Its recognized antigen is unknown. No base-level quality is on record; no much larger clone is a single base apart. The collaborating institutions used their own protocols to collect whole blood in K2EDTA tubes. Collaborator samples were shipped for TCRbeta analysis as frozen whole blood, isolated PBMCs, or DNA extracted from either sample type. The data originate from a study of blood T cell repertoires in COVID-19 (dated by TCRdb to the early 2020s). Looking at the study overall: Samples from collaborators originated in the United States, Italy and Spain and spanned both the acute and convalescent phases of COVID-19. The material from the prospective study consisted of cDNA or gDNA derived from T cells, B-cell-depleted T cells, or PBMCs. The repertoires were made available in a free public database intended to serve as a resource for research on the immune response to SARS-CoV-2. The dataset comprised deeply sampled blood TCRbeta repertoires from subjects exposed to, actively infected with, or recovered from COVID-19. A de-identified subject ID, COVID-19 status, age in years and sex were almost always included in the sample metadata. Where HLA class I and class II types were available, the types were taken from metadata supplied by the sample provider, not from assay-based typing. The samples were drawn from the first 160 participants of the ongoing ImmuneRACE study and from 1,254 subjects provided by 6 global collaborators. Broad study findings and their caveats: The amount of clinical and demographic metadata varied by source and participant and was provided uncurated.

The germline V gene (reference sequence) yields MNHNY for CDR1 and SVGAGI for CDR2. The V and J ends are trimmed by 0 bases and 3 bases, leaving 11 bases between them. There are 15 amino acids in the CDR3, from cysteine to phenylalanine inclusive. The entry retains the CDR3 DNA only, 45 bases that are in frame from base 1. The immunoSEQ Assay, a bias-controlled multiplex PCR, was used to amplify TCRbeta CDR3 regions from genomic DNA. Turning to the authors' computational methods: The number of nucleated cells in each sample was estimated by amplification of reference gene primers within the assay. Sequence reads were collapsed and filtered to measure the absolute abundance of every unique TCRbeta CDR3 rearrangement. For each sample, productive Simpson clonality was calculated by taking the square root of Simpson's diversity index across productive rearrangements. In its TCRdb copy, this immuneACCESS table keeps in-frame sequences only and misses some clones. Where compared with another copy, unresolved V genes explain less than half of these, and the others have no known cause. V and J calls and clone size are those listed in that table; D and trimming were worked out from the DNA. Within this sample are around 83,000 clones, with approximately 87% of them counted one time only. About 14% of the sample belongs to the ten largest clones.

The sample consisted of peripheral blood. This TCR was recovered from an older woman with acute or convalescent COVID-19. The chain uses TRBV6-6 and TRBJ1-1; the D region possibly corresponds to TRBD1 (5 bases align). The CDR3 reads as follows: CASSYSEGRYTEAFF. The sequence in DNA is TGTGCCAGCAGTTACTCGGAGGGGAGGTACACTGAAGCTTTCTTT.